The sequence of this T cell receptor beta chain was determined in a study of T cell changes during pregnancy in multiple sclerosis. Measured with immunoSEQ multiplex PCR; TCRdb has only the in-frame clones, and not every one. The sample contains tens of thousands of clones, 85% to 95% of which appear only once. V trimming: 6 bases; J trimming: 2 bases; junction bases outside the gene matches: 7. The germline CDR1 and CDR2 sequences are MNHEY and SVGAGI. The CDR3 is 14 residues long. The TCR originated in a female donor with multiple sclerosis, enrolled in a pregnancy study. Sequencing was performed on CD4+ T cells from peripheral blood mononuclear cells, taken in the third trimester of pregnancy. This rearrangement joins TRBV6-5 to TRBJ2-7, with 7 positions matching TRBD1. The CDR3 spells CASRGFGQAYEQYF. In nucleotides, the CDR3 is TGTGCCAGCAGAGGGTTCGGACAGGCCTACGAGCAGTACTTC.